Below, 29 T cell receptor beta chains from the same sample are listed, as sequenced in a study of shared T cell receptors in the human thymus. The method was immunoSEQ multiplex PCR; TCRdb's version includes in-frame clones alone and lacks a portion of them. The sample shows hundreds of thousands of clones, approximately 89% of them seen only once. These data were also filed under a second study, of human thymus T cells.

Sequenced: thymocytes. Receptors originate from a boy younger than two with a congenital heart defect.

V is TRBV4-2 and J is TRBJ2-5; D is perhaps TRBD2 (6 bases). The CDR3 is 17 residues long. Germline V CDR1 and CDR2: LGHNA, YNFKEQ. V lost 4 bases and J 4 bases, leaving 22 bases between the germline ends. The CDR3 spells CASSPATGQLAPETQYF. The CDR3 nucleotides read TGTGCCAGCAGCCCAGCAACAGGACAACTAGCACCAGAGACCCAGTACTTC.

V is TRBV11-1 and J is TRBJ2-6; 7 bases fit TRBD1. Germline V CDR1 and CDR2: SGHAT, FQDESV (reference sequence). The V segment lost 4 bases and the J segment 4 bases; nucleotides outside the gene matches: 16. This CDR3 region has 19 residues. CDR3 coding DNA: TGTGCCAGCAGCTCGAGGGGGCAGGGGCCGTCCGCCGGGGCCAACGTCCTGACTTTC. This translates into CASSSRGQGPSAGANVLTF.

V is TRBV2 and J is TRBJ2-7; no definite D call. From germline, CDR1 is SNHLY and CDR2 FYNNEI. The CDR3 runs to 19 residues. V was shortened by 6 bases and J by 2 bases, with 29 bases between the two germline ends. The CDR3 DNA is TGTGCCAGCAGCGAATACACACCTCATAGTCGGAGAAAACCCTACGAGCAGTACTTC. Amino acid sequence: CASSEYTPHSRRKPYEQYF.

The rearrangement links TRBV28 to TRBJ2-1, with 13 bases aligning to TRBD2. Trimming cost V 5 bases and J 1 base; bases outside gene matches: 11. The length of the CDR3 is 19 residues. The germline V gene has CDR1 MDHEN and CDR2 SYDVKM. This CDR3 is CASSLTSGGAIRSYNEQFF. The CDR3 bases are TGTGCCAGCAGTCTCACTAGCGGGGGGGCGATAAGGTCCTACAATGAGCAGTTCTTC.

This clone was found once. This chain joins TRBV7-9 and TRBJ1-1, with TRBD1 as a possible D gene (5 bases). The germline CDR1 and CDR2 sequences are SEHNR and FQNEAQ (reference sequence). The CDR3 extends over 16 amino acids. V was pared by 5 bases and J by 4 bases, with 20 bases between. CDR3 sequence reads: CASSPELLLGGTEAFF. DNA for the CDR3: TGTGCCAGCAGCCCAGAGTTATTGTTGGGGGGCACTGAAGCTTTCTTT.

This chain connects TRBV4-3 to TRBJ1-4, with D tentatively TRBD1 (5 bases). V gave up 0 bases and J gave up 8 bases, with 16 bases separating them. Germline V gene sequence: CDR1 LGHNA, CDR2 YSLEER. The CDR3 spans 16 residues. The CDR3 region has the DNA TGCGCCAGCAGCCAAGATTCCGGGGGGTGTAGCGAAAAACTGTTTTTT. It translates to CASSQDSGGCSEKLFF.

The chain is built from TRBV4-1 and TRBJ2-5, with a weak D call TRBD1 (6 bases). Germline V lookup: CDR1 MGHRA, CDR2 YSYEKL. The CDR3 loop spans 13 amino acids. V was cut by 3 bases and J by 3 bases, with 8 bases left in between. CDR3 sequence: CASSHGQKETQYF. DNA for the CDR3: TGCGCCAGCAGCCACGGACAGAAAGAGACCCAGTACTTC.

The chain links TRBV5-1 to TRBJ2-1; 10 bases agree with TRBD2. Germline values: CDR1 SGHRS, CDR2 YFSETQ. The CDR3 runs to 17 residues. V was clipped by 0 bases and J by 5 bases; unmatched bases: 8. CDR3 sequence reads: CASSLEASGRLHNEQFF. The DNA of the CDR3 is TGCGCCAGCAGCTTGGAGGCTAGCGGGAGACTCCACAATGAGCAGTTCTTC.

The chain uses TRBV7-6 and TRBJ1-4; a possible D gene is TRBD1 (5 bases). The CDR3 consists of 16 residues. Germline-derived CDR1 and CDR2 are SGHVS and FNYEAQ. V was clipped by 0 bases and J by 6 bases, with 14 bases between them. CDR3 coding DNA: TGTGCCAGCAGCTTAGCCGAGGGGAGGCAGGATGAAAAACTGTTTTTT. Amino acids: CASSLAEGRQDEKLFF.

Here the CDR3 reads CASSTRTGSTDTQYF. CDR3 coding DNA: TGTGCCAGCAGCACACGGACAGGCAGCACAGATACGCAGTATTTT. The rearrangement uses TRBV5-8 and TRBJ2-3; 7 nucleotides line up with TRBD1. V dropped 4 bases and J dropped 0; count of bases not matched to a gene: 5. The germline V gene has CDR1 SGHTS and CDR2 YDEGEE. The length of the CDR3 is 15 residues.

In DNA, the CDR3 is TGTGCCTGGAGTCCCCTAAAGTCGTCCAGGGGAAATTCACCCCTCCACTTT. It is translated as CAWSPLKSSRGNSPLHF. The chain recombines TRBV30 with TRBJ1-6, with D tentatively TRBD1 (6 bases). Germline V gene lookup returns CDR1 GTSNPN and CDR2 SVGIG (reference sequence). V shed 2 bases and J shed 7 bases, with 21 bases lying between them. There are 17 residues in the CDR3.

Only one count was recorded for this clone. The chain couples TRBV9 to TRBJ2-3; 7 bases line up with TRBD2. The CDR3 covers 14 residues. Unmatched junction bases numbered 16, after V lost 4 bases and J lost 14 bases. Germline CDR1 and CDR2: SGDLS and YYNGEE. CDR3 sequence: CASSPPEAGAHMYF. Here the CDR3 DNA reads TGTGCCAGCAGCCCCCCAGAGGCGGGAGCCCATATGTATTTT. Together with reference TRBV9 and TRBJ2-3, the CDR3 gives the full variable domain: DSGVTQTPKHLITATGQRVTLRCSPRSGDLSVYWYQQSLDQGLQFLIQYYNGEERAKGNILERFSAQQFPDLHSELNLSSLELGDSALYFCASSPPEAGAHMYFGPGTRLTVL.

The rearrangement joins TRBV2 to TRBJ2-1; 11 bases agree with TRBD2. Germline assignment: CDR1 SNHLY and CDR2 FYNNEI. The CDR3 has 15 amino acids. Trimming took 0 bases from V and 9 from J; bases not matched to a gene: 4. The CDR3 is CASSEASGRAREQFF. CDR3 bases: TGTGCCAGCAGTGAAGCTAGCGGGAGGGCCCGTGAGCAGTTCTTC.

The chain joins TRBV6-6 to TRBJ2-5; TRBD2 is a possible D gene (6 bases). This CDR3 has 14 amino acids. Germline loops: CDR1 MNHNY, CDR2 SVGAGI (reference sequence). Trimming removed 5 bases from V and 5 bases from J, with 15 bases in between. The CDR3 loop reads CASSELAVGETQYF. The CDR3 DNA is TGTGCCAGCAGTGAGTTAGCGGTGGGGGAGACCCAGTACTTC.

The rearrangement uses TRBV13 and TRBJ1-4, with 11 nucleotides matching TRBD1. V gave up 0 bases and J gave up 0 bases; unmatched junction bases: 0. The CDR3 runs to 17 residues. Germline assignment: CDR1 PRHDT and CDR2 FYEKMQ (reference sequence). The CDR3, as DNA: TGTGCCAGCAGCTTAGGGGGACAGGGGGCAACTAATGAAAAACTGTTTTTT. This translates into CASSLGGQGATNEKLFF.

The chain employs TRBV6-5 and TRBJ1-1; tentatively, D is TRBD1 (5 bases). The V gene lost 6 bases and the J gene lost 1 base, with 15 bases spanning the gap. Germline V lookup: CDR1 MNHEY, CDR2 SVGAGI. CDR3 size: 15 residues. This CDR3 is CASSLGGRANTEAFF. CDR3 nucleotides: TGTGCCAGCAGCCTGGGGGGGAGAGCGAACACTGAAGCTTTCTTT.

V usage is TRBV6-6 and J usage is TRBJ2-5; the match to TRBD2 covers 12 bases. The V segment lost 4 bases and the J segment 5 bases; nucleotides outside the gene matches: 8. The CDR3 loop spans 16 amino acids. Germline assignment: CDR1 MNHNY and CDR2 SVGAGI (reference sequence). Here the CDR3 DNA reads TGTGCCAGCAGTTCCTCCCGACTAGCGGGGGAGGAGACCCAGTACTTC. It is translated as CASSSSRLAGEETQYF.

The CDR3 DNA sequence: TGCAGTGTTGTGCCGGGACAGTTCTACACCTTC. Translation: CSVVPGQFYTF. The chain joins TRBV20-1 to TRBJ1-2, with 7 bases fitting TRBD1. Per the germline V gene, CDR1 is DFQATT and CDR2 is SNEGSKA (reference sequence). The junction had 9 bases not matched to a gene; V was cut back by 7 bases and J by 10 bases. The CDR3 runs to 11 residues.

Here the CDR3 reads CATSREKGGAGGVIQYF. CDR3 DNA: TGTGCCACCAGCAGAGAGAAAGGCGGAGCGGGAGGGGTCATTCAGTACTTC. The chain couples TRBV15 to TRBJ2-4; 10 nucleotides match TRBD2. V shed 0 bases and J 9 bases; nucleotides not matched to a gene: 11. The CDR3 spans 17 residues. The germline gives CDR1 LNHNV, CDR2 YYDKDF (reference sequence).

J is TRBJ2-3 and V is TRBV28, with D maybe TRBD2 (6 bases). CDR1 MDHEN and CDR2 SYDVKM come from the germline V gene. The V end lost 6 bases, the J end lost 0 bases, and 16 bases lay between the germline ends. There are 16 residues in the CDR3. CDR3 DNA: TGTGCCAGCAGCCTTGAGCGGGCGAAAAGCACAGATACGCAGTATTTT. It encodes CASSLERAKSTDTQYF.

V usage is TRBV27 and J usage is TRBJ1-5; 7 nucleotides match TRBD1. Germline-derived CDR1 and CDR2 are MNHEY and SMNVEV (reference sequence). Trimming took 5 bases from V and 6 from J; bases not matched to a gene: 7. The CDR3 has 14 residues. The CDR3 DNA reads as TGTGCCAGCAGTCCCCGACAGGGTGGTCAGCCCCAGCATTTT. The encoded protein is CASSPRQGGQPQHF.

The chain carries TRBV4-1 and TRBJ2-1; 14 bases are a match to TRBD2. The V segment lost 1 base and the J segment 8 bases; nucleotides outside the gene matches: 10. Per the germline V gene, CDR1 is MGHRA and CDR2 is YSYEKL. The CDR3 runs 18 residues. DNA of the CDR3: TGCGCCAGCAGCCAAGCAACCGGGACTAGCGGGAGAGTGGATGAGCAGTTCTTC. It codes for CASSQATGTSGRVDEQFF.

This chain's CDR3 is CSVTREDNEQFF. DNA of the CDR3: TGCAGCGTGACCCGGGAGGACAATGAGCAGTTCTTC. The chain joins TRBV29-1 to TRBJ2-1; 7 nucleotides line up with TRBD2. This CDR3 comprises 12 residues. V lost 6 bases and J lost 5; bases outside the gene matches: 4. Germline CDR1 is SQVTM and CDR2 is ANQGSEA.

V and J are TRBV5-1 and TRBJ1-2, with D maybe TRBD1 (6 bases). Trimming removed 3 bases from V and 1 base from J, with 7 bases in between. Per the germline V gene, CDR1 is SGHRS and CDR2 is YFSETQ. This CDR3 region has 13 residues. The CDR3 sequence: CASSSDSNYGYTF. The CDR3 region has the DNA TGCGCCAGCAGCTCGGACAGTAACTATGGCTACACCTTC.

The CDR3, as DNA: TGTGCCAGCAGTTCGAACAGACAGAAAACTAACTATGGCTACACCTTC. Residues: CASSSNRQKTNYGYTF. The chain joins TRBV28 to TRBJ1-2; the D gene is possibly TRBD1 (5 bases). V lost 4 bases, J lost 0 bases, and 15 bases lay in between. Germline V gene lookup returns CDR1 MDHEN and CDR2 SYDVKM. The CDR3 has 16 amino acids.

The chain couples TRBV5-6 to TRBJ2-3, with no clear D. Germline assignment: CDR1 SGHDT and CDR2 YYEEEE. The germline V and J ends were trimmed by 4 bases and 4 bases, with 13 bases remaining between them. This CDR3 is 14 amino acids long. The DNA of the CDR3 is TGTGCCAGCAGCAGTACGCGTCCCCCAGATACGCAGTATTTT. The encoded protein is CASSSTRPPDTQYF.

The chain links TRBV4-3 to TRBJ2-5, with 9 bases fitting TRBD1. Germline loops: CDR1 LGHNA, CDR2 YSLEER. The CDR3 spans 16 residues. Losses at the gene ends were 3 bases for V and 5 bases for J; bases not matched to a gene: 10. The CDR3 DNA reads as TGCGCCAGCAGCCAGTCTCCGGGACAGGGCGTGGAGACCCAGTACTTC. As protein: CASSQSPGQGVETQYF.

This clone was seen only once. V is TRBV27 and J is TRBJ2-1; D might be TRBD2 (6 bases). The CDR3 is 16 residues long. V shed 0 bases and J shed 7 bases, with 16 bases lying between them. CDR1 is MNHEY and CDR2 is SMNVEV in the germline V gene (reference sequence). CDR3 bases: TGTGCCAGCAGTTTATCGTGGGCGGGATCGGATAATGAGCAGTTCTTC. Translation gives CASSLSWAGSDNEQFF.

This clone has more than one count but fewer than ten. The chain has TRBV7-2 and TRBJ2-1; the D gene is possibly TRBD2 (5 bases). This CDR3 is built from 16 residues. CDR1 is SGHTA and CDR2 is FQGNSA in the germline V gene. Trimming removed 3 bases from V and 5 bases from J, with 17 bases in between. This CDR3 is CASSLGLLVGDNEQFF. As DNA, the CDR3 is TGTGCCAGCAGCTTGGGCCTACTAGTTGGGGACAATGAGCAGTTCTTC.